This passage covers 21 T cell receptor beta chains from one sample sequenced in a study of blood T cell repertoires in COVID-19. Data came from immunoSEQ multiplex PCR; TCRdb stores just in-frame clones and leaves some out. The sample yields approximately 170,000 clones, over 75% seen once. The sample consisted of PBMCs or T cells enriched from blood (not recorded which). The origin of the receptors is a man in his forties who had recovered from COVID-19.

The CDR3 loop is CASRDRGPFDTGELFF. The CDR3 DNA is TGTGCCAGTAGAGACAGGGGACCCTTCGACACCGGGGAGCTGTTTTTT. This rearrangement joins TRBV19 to TRBJ2-2; 8 bases fit TRBD1. CDR1 LNHDA and CDR2 SQIVND come from the germline V gene (reference sequence). The CDR3 has 16 amino acids. Trimming at V came to 6 bases and at J to 3 bases, leaving 9 bases not matched to a gene.

In this sample, this clone turned up once. The chain joins TRBV24-1 to TRBJ2-2; D remains unclear. The ends were cut back, 1 base at V and 3 bases at J, with 5 bases in the middle. CDR3 length equals 14 residues. Germline-derived CDR1 and CDR2 are KGHDR and SFDVKD. CDR3 sequence (DNA): TGTGCCACCAGTGATTTCTACGACACCGGGGAGCTGTTTTTT. Encoded protein: CATSDFYDTGELFF.

This chain links TRBV19 with TRBJ1-1; D call uncertain. V gave up 0 bases and J gave up 1 base, with 9 bases separating them. CDR1 and CDR2 (germline): LNHDA, SQIVND (reference sequence). CDR3 length: 15 amino acids. The CDR3 reads CASSIDFMRNTEAFF. The DNA for the CDR3 is TGTGCCAGTAGTATAGATTTTATGAGGAACACTGAAGCTTTCTTT.

The J gene is TRBJ2-5, the V gene TRBV7-8; D ambiguous. Germline V lookup: CDR1 SGHVS, CDR2 FQNEAQ. This CDR3 is built from 13 residues. Trimming removed 1 base at V and 1 base at J, with 4 bases between. The CDR3 reads CASSLVSQETQYF. The CDR3 DNA follows: TGTGCCAGCAGCTTAGTCAGCCAAGAGACCCAGTACTTC.

The chain links TRBV2 to TRBJ1-1; 9 positions match TRBD1. Germline assignment: CDR1 SNHLY and CDR2 FYNNEI. The ends lost 6 bases at V and 5 bases at J; junction bases unmatched: 4. This CDR3 is built from 13 residues. CDR3 amino acids: CASRGQGGTEAFF. The CDR3 DNA sequence: TGTGCCAGCAGGGGACAGGGCGGAACTGAAGCTTTCTTT.

As concerns this clone: One junction end disagrees with the germline gene, perhaps due to a read error. This sequence joins TRBV6-1 and TRBJ1-2; TRBD1 matches 7 bases. This CDR3 region has 13 residues. The germline gives CDR1 MNHNS, CDR2 SASEGT. The CDR3 DNA follows: TGTGCCAGCAGTGAGGTCGACAGGGAAGGGAACCCCTTC. It is translated as CASSEVDREGNPF.

This clone has a handful of counts. This sequence joins TRBV28 and TRBJ1-5; a possible D gene is TRBD1 (5 bases). Looked up from germline, CDR1 is MDHEN and CDR2 is SYDVKM. The CDR3 covers 15 residues. The V and J ends lost 6 bases and 9 bases respectively, with 21 bases between them. The CDR3 is CASSPTGQSGVPQHF. The CDR3 DNA reads as TGTGCCAGCAGCCCGACGGGTCAGTCGGGGGTGCCCCAGCATTTT. The complete variable domain, with remaining parts taken from reference TRBV28 and TRBJ1-5, reads DVKVTQSSRYLVKRTGEKVFLECVQDMDHENMFWYRQDPGLGLRLIYFSYDVKMKEKGDIPEGYSVSREKKERFSLILESASTNQTSMYLCASSPTGQSGVPQHFGDGTRLSIL.

The V and J genes are TRBV10-3 and TRBJ2-7; possibly TRBD1 for D (6 bases). The CDR3 loop spans 13 amino acids. The ends were cut back, 1 base at V and 6 bases at J, with 10 bases in the middle. Germline lookup yields CDR1 ENHRY and CDR2 SYGVKD. The CDR3 loop reads CAISEYREGEQYF. The CDR3 nucleotides read TGTGCCATCAGTGAGTACAGGGAAGGCGAGCAGTACTTC.

This chain connects TRBV5-1 to TRBJ2-5; 7 bases are shared with TRBD2. The CDR3 length is 13 residues. The trim removed 6 bases at V and 5 bases at J, leaving 7 bases unmatched. CDR1 is SGHRS, CDR2 YFSETQ, per germline. CDR3 region: CASTREAGETQYF. The CDR3 region has the DNA TGCGCCAGCACCCGGGAGGCGGGCGAGACCCAGTACTTC.

V usage is TRBV3-1 (or the pseudogene TRBV3-2) and J usage is TRBJ1-2; 9 nucleotides match TRBD1. The CDR3 covers 17 residues. V lost 1 base, J lost 4 bases, and 10 bases stayed unmatched. Germline CDR1 and CDR2: LGHDT and YNNKEL (reference sequence). The CDR3 DNA reads TGTGCCAGCAGCCAAGGGAATCACAGGGGGCGCTGCTATGGCTACACCTTC. Amino acid sequence: CASSQGNHRGRCYGYTF.

This clone was detected once. The V call is TRBV3-1 (or the pseudogene TRBV3-2), the J call TRBJ2-5; D may be TRBD1 (6 bases). Trimming shortened V by 2 bases and J by 4 bases, and 17 bases separated the two germline ends. The CDR3 loop spans 16 amino acids. Germline values: CDR1 LGHDT, CDR2 YNNKEL (reference sequence). The CDR3 nucleotides are TGTGCCAGCAGCCAACTGACAGGAAGTGGCGGAGAGACCCAGTACTTC. Amino acids: CASSQLTGSGGETQYF.

The rearrangement links TRBV11-3 to TRBJ1-1; D gene unclear. Trimming removed 3 bases from V and 0 bases from J, with 5 bases in between. CDR3 length equals 13 residues. CDR1 and CDR2 from the germline V gene are SGHNT and YENEEA. The CDR3 sequence is CASSFGLNTEAFF. CDR3 DNA: TGTGCCAGCAGCTTCGGGTTGAACACTGAAGCTTTCTTT.

The J gene is TRBJ1-1, the V gene TRBV27, with 7 bases lining up with TRBD1. The CDR3 totals 14 residues. The junction had 10 bases not matched to a gene; V was cut back by 7 bases and J by 5 bases. Germline CDR1 and CDR2: MNHEY and SMNVEV (reference sequence). For the CDR3, the DNA is TGTGCCAGCATCTACAGGGGCAAAGGGACTGAAGCTTTCTTT. Translated, it gives CASIYRGKGTEAFF.

The V call is TRBV7-2, the J call TRBJ2-2; unclear D gene. Germline V gene sequence: CDR1 SGHTA, CDR2 FQGNSA. Deletions cut 5 bases from V and 2 bases from J, with 6 bases between. CDR3 size: 13 residues. CDR3 residues: CASSRTNTGELFF. CDR3 bases: TGTGCCAGCAGCCGAACTAACACCGGGGAGCTGTTTTTT.

The chain has TRBV5-1 and TRBJ1-4; D not resolved. CDR3 length: 15 residues. Germline CDR1 and CDR2: SGHRS and YFSETQ. V was cut by 0 bases and J by 0 bases, with 6 bases left in between. The chain's CDR3 is CASSLASATNEKLFF. The CDR3 coding sequence is TGCGCCAGCAGCTTGGCAAGCGCAACTAATGAAAAACTGTTTTTT.

The chain recombines TRBV4-2 with TRBJ1-3; maybe TRBD1 (5 bases). Germline V gene lookup returns CDR1 LGHNA and CDR2 YNFKEQ. The CDR3 spans 15 residues. V lost 1 base, J lost 9 bases, and 16 bases lay in between. CDR3 residues: CASSQAETAPGTIYF. The CDR3 region has the DNA TGTGCCAGCAGCCAAGCCGAGACAGCGCCGGGCACCATATATTTT.

The chain carries TRBV2 and TRBJ1-4; D remains unclear. This CDR3 has 13 residues. Germline V gene lookup returns CDR1 SNHLY and CDR2 FYNNEI. Trimming took off 10 bases at V and 7 bases at J, with 16 bases between the two ends. DNA of the CDR3: TGTGCCATCCGTCCCTCCGGGGTTGAAAAACTGTTTTTT. It yields the protein CAIRPSGVEKLFF.

V usage is TRBV12-3 or TRBV12-4 and J usage is TRBJ1-5; a possible D gene is TRBD1 (5 bases). The CDR3 sequence is 13 residues long. Trimming pared 2 bases from V and 13 bases from J, leaving 15 bases between. DNA for the CDR3: TGTGCCAGCAGTTTAAGCTTGAATCGGGGGCAGCATTTT. Amino acid sequence: CASSLSLNRGQHF.

The chain links TRBV7-3 to TRBJ2-2, with 7 bases that match TRBD1. The trim removed 0 bases at V and 6 bases at J, leaving 4 bases unmatched. Germline CDR1 SGHTA, CDR2 FQGTGA. This CDR3 spans 15 amino acids. The CDR3 DNA is TGTGCCAGCAGCTTAACAGGGGGCCAGGCCGGGGAGCTGTTTTTT. Translation: CASSLTGGQAGELFF.

This chain joins TRBV28 and TRBJ1-4, with 10 bases that match TRBD1. The J segment lost 7 bases and the V segment lost 8 bases, leaving 7 bases of the junction unmatched. The CDR3 covers 14 residues. Germline V gene lookup returns CDR1 MDHEN and CDR2 SYDVKM. CDR3: CASGPTGGSEKLFF. The CDR3 region has the DNA TGTGCCAGCGGACCGACAGGGGGCAGTGAAAAACTGTTTTTT.

This chain connects TRBV30 to TRBJ1-5, with a tentative D call TRBD1 (5 bases). Germline loops: CDR1 GTSNPN, CDR2 SVGIG (reference sequence). Trimming left V 3 bases short and J 7 bases short, with 16 bases between. This CDR3 comprises 14 residues. The CDR3 DNA follows: TGTGCCTGGAGGACGGAGGGGCCGGGGCAGCCCCAGCATTTT. Its translation is CAWRTEGPGQPQHF.